Below, 10 T cell receptor beta chains from the same sample are listed, as sequenced in a study of cytomegalovirus exposure and HLA in healthy donors. Primers included in the PCR were 60 Vbeta and 13 Jbeta primers. Only in-frame clones appear in the TCRdb table, and some are missing; sequencing was by immunoSEQ multiplex PCR. The data contain about 86,000 clones, 70% to 75% of them seen just once; the ten biggest clones take up around 6.5%. The source material was PBMCs. The receptors shown here come from a woman between 45 and 60 years old in good health and CMV-seropositive.

This clone has at least ten counts. The chain couples TRBV7-6 to TRBJ2-7; no clear D. The germline V gene has CDR1 SGHVS and CDR2 FNYEAQ. CDR3 length equals 13 residues. V dropped 5 bases and J dropped 0 bases, with 8 bases sitting between them. The CDR3 DNA follows: TGTGCCAGCAGCAGCTATACCTCCTACGAGCAGTACTTC. This encodes CASSSYTSYEQYF. Filled out from reference TRBV7-6 and TRBJ2-7, the complete variable domain reads GAGVSQSPRYKVTKRGQDVALRCDPISGHVSLYWYRQALGQGPEFLTYFNYEAQQDKSGLPNDRFSAERPEGSISTLTIQRTEQRDSAMYRCASSSYTSYEQYFGPGTRLTVT.

There are a few counts of this clone. The chain employs TRBV9 and TRBJ2-5; D may be TRBD2 (5 bases). The germline CDR1 and CDR2 sequences are SGDLS and YYNGEE. The CDR3 is made up of 11 amino acids. V was trimmed by 4 bases and J by 5 bases, leaving 6 bases between them. DNA for the CDR3: TGTGCCAGCAGCAGGGAGGAGACCCAGTACTTC. Protein: CASSREETQYF.

The chain uses TRBV19 and TRBJ2-7, with 7 bases identical to TRBD2. The CDR3 extends over 14 amino acids. After removal of 7 bases from V and 5 bases from J, the junction contained 11 bases not matched to a gene. Germline V gene lookup returns CDR1 LNHDA and CDR2 SQIVND (reference sequence). This CDR3 reads CASNPGTKGDEQYF. The CDR3 region has the DNA TGTGCCAGTAACCCCGGGACTAAAGGGGACGAGCAGTACTTC. The variable domain in full, completed from reference TRBV19 and TRBJ2-7, reads DGGITQSPKYLFRKEGQNVTLSCEQNLNHDAMYWYRQDPGQGLRLIYYSQIVNDFQKGDIAEGYSVSREKKESFPLTVTSAQKNPTAFYLCASNPGTKGDEQYFGPGTRLTVT.

The gene calls are TRBV28 and TRBJ2-2, with 7 bases matching TRBD2. CDR3 length: 14 amino acids. The V gene's germline CDR1 is MDHEN and CDR2 SYDVKM. V lost 7 bases, J lost 1 base, and 3 bases stayed unmatched. CDR3 protein: CASTTSRNTGELFF. CDR3 DNA sequence: TGTGCCAGCACGACTAGCAGGAACACCGGGGAGCTGTTTTTT.

The V call is TRBV6-1, the J call TRBJ2-2, with 8 bases matching TRBD1. Per germline, CDR1 MNHNS and CDR2 SASEGT. There are 15 residues in the CDR3. J lost 0 bases, V lost 6 bases, and 3 bases had no gene match. CDR3 coding DNA: TGTGCCAGCAGAGCAGGGGGCCCGAACACCGGGGAGCTGTTTTTT. Protein: CASRAGGPNTGELFF.

This chain links TRBV2 with TRBJ2-7; weak D call: TRBD2 (5 bases). The V and J ends lost 11 bases and 5 bases respectively, with 13 bases between them. The CDR3 contains 11 residues. Per germline, CDR1 SNHLY and CDR2 FYNNEI. CDR3 nucleotides: TGTGCCGTCCCCATCGGGGACGAGCAGTACTTC. It specifies CAVPIGDEQYF.

The chain carries TRBV6-5 and TRBJ2-1, with TRBD2 matching over 13 bases. V was clipped by 7 bases and J by 8 bases; unmatched bases: 8. CDR3 length: 15 residues. The V gene's germline CDR1 is MNHEY and CDR2 SVGAGI. CDR3 DNA: TGTGCCAGCACCTTAGGGACTAGCGGGACACATGAGCAGTTCTTC. Its protein is CASTLGTSGTHEQFF.

There are a few counts of this clone. This CDR3 reads CASSPTEETQYF. The CDR3 coding sequence is TGTGCCAGCAGTCCGACAGAAGAGACCCAGTACTTC. The J gene is TRBJ2-5, the V gene TRBV6-6; possibly TRBD1 for D (5 bases). Between the trimmed V and J ends, which lost 5 bases and 3 bases, there was a span of 7 bases. CDR1 and CDR2 from the germline V gene are MNHNY and SVGAGI (reference sequence). This CDR3 has 12 amino acids.

The genes are TRBV25-1 and TRBJ2-5; 7 bases match TRBD2. The CDR3 is made up of 13 amino acids. Germline V lookup: CDR1 MGHDK, CDR2 SYGVNS. V lost 7 bases to trimming and J lost 5 bases; unmatched junction nucleotides: 7. This chain's CDR3 is CASNWGGSETQYF. The DNA for the CDR3 is TGTGCCAGCAATTGGGGGGGGTCGGAGACCCAGTACTTC.

The chain combines TRBV2 with TRBJ2-1, with 8 positions matching TRBD2. CDR1 and CDR2 (germline): SNHLY, FYNNEI. The CDR3 consists of 13 residues. The trim removed 4 bases at V and 8 bases at J, leaving 4 bases unmatched. The CDR3 DNA reads TGTGCCAGCAGTGGGACGGGAGGGTATGAGCAGTTCTTC. Translated, it gives CASSGTGGYEQFF.